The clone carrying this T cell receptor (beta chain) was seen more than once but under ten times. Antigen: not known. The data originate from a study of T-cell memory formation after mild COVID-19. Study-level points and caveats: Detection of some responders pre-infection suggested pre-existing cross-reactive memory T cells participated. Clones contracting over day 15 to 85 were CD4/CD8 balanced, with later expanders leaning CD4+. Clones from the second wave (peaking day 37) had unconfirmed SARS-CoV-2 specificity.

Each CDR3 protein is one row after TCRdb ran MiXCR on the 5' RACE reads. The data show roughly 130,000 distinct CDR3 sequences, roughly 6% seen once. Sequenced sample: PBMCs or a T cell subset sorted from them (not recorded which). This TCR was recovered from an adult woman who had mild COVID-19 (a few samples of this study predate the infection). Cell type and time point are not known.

CDR3 protein: CASSLTPGTSTDTQYF. The CDR3 DNA is TGTGCCAGCAGCTTAACTCCCGGGACTAGCACAGATACGCAGTATTTT. V gene TRBV7-3 combines with J gene TRBJ2-3; a possible D gene is TRBD2 (6 bases). V lost 0 bases and J 0 bases, leaving 10 bases between the germline ends. The CDR3 covers 16 residues. CDR1 is SGHTA and CDR2 is FQGTGA in the germline V gene.